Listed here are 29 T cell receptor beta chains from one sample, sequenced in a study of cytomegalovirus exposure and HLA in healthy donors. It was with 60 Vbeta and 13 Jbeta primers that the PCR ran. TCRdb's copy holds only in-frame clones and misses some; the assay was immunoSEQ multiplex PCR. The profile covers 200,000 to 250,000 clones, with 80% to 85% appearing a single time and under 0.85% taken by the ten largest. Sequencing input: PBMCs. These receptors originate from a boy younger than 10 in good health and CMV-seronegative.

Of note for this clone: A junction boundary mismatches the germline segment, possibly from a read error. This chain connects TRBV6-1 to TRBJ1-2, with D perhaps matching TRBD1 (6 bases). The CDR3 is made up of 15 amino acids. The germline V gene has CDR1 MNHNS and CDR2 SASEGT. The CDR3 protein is CASSEADSPSRGYPF. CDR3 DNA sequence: TGTGCCAGCAGTGAAGCGGACAGCCCTAGTCGTGGCTACCCCTTC.

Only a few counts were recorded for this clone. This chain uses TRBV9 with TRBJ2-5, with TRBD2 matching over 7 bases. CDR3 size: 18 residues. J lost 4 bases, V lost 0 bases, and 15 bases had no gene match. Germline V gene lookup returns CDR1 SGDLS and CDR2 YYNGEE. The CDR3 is CASSVAGGRETKRETQYF. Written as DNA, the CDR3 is TGTGCCAGCAGCGTAGCAGGTGGGCGGGAGACTAAGCGAGAGACCCAGTACTTC.

DNA for the CDR3: TGTGCCATCAGTGAGTCATGGCGCACGGGCACCGGGGGGGAGCAGTACTTC. Translation: CAISESWRTGTGGEQYF. This chain links TRBV10-3 with TRBJ2-7; 7 bases line up with TRBD2. CDR1 and CDR2 from the germline V gene are ENHRY and SYGVKD. This CDR3 spans 17 amino acids. V dropped 0 bases and J dropped 7; count of bases not matched to a gene: 15.

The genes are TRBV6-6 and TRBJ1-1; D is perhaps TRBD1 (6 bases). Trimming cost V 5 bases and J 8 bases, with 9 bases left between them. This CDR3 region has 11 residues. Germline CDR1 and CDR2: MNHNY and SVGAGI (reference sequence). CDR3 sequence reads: CASSLTGEAFF. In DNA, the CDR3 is TGTGCCAGCAGTCTGACAGGAGAAGCTTTCTTT.

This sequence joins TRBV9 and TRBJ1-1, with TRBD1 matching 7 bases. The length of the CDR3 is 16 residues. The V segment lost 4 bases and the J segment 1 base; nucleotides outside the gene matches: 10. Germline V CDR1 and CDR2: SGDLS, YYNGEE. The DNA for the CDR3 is TGTGCCAGCAGCCCCCCAACGACAGGGCCGAACACTGAAGCTTTCTTT. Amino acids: CASSPPTTGPNTEAFF.

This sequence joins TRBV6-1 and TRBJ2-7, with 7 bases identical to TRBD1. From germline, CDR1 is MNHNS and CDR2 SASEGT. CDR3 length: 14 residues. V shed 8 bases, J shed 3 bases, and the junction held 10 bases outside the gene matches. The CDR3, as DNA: TGTGCCAGCGGTAGGCAGGGGGTCTTCTACGAGCAGTACTTC. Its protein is CASGRQGVFYEQYF.

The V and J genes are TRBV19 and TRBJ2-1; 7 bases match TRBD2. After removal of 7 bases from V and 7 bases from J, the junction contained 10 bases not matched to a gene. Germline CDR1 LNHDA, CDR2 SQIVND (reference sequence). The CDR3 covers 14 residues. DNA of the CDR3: TGTGCCAGTACCCCCTGGGAGGGTGGAAATGAGCAGTTCTTC. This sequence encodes CASTPWEGGNEQFF.

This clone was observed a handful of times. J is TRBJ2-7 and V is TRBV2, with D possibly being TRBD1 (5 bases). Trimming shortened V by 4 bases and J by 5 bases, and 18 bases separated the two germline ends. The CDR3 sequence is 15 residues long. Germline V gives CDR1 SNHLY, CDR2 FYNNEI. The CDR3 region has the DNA TGTGCCAGCAGTGTCATGGACAAGTCTCCCGACGAGCAGTACTTC. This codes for CASSVMDKSPDEQYF.

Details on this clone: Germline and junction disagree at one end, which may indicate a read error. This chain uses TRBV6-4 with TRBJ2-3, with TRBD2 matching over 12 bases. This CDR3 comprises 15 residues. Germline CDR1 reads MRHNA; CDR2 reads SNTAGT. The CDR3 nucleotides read TGTGCCAGCCATCCTAGCGGGGGGGCCGAAGATGCGCAGTATTTT. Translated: CASHPSGGAEDAQYF.

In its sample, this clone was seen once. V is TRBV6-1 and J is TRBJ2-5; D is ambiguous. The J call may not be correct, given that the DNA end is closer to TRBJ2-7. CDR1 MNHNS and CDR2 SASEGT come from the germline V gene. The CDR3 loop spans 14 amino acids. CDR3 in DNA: TGTGCCAGCAGTGAAGCCCTTGACATCTACGAGCAGTACTTC. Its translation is CASSEALDIYEQYF.

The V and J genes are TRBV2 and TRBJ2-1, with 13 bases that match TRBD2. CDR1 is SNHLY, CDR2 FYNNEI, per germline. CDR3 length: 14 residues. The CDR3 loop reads CVHRGTSGTCEQFF. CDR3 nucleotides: TGTGTCCACCGAGGGACTAGCGGGACCTGTGAGCAGTTCTTC.

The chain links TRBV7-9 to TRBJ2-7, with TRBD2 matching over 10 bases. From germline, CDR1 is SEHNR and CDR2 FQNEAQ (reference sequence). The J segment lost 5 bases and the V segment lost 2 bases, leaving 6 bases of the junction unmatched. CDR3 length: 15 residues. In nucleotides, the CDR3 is TGTGCCAGCAGCTTATTCCTAGCGGGAGTGAACGAGCAGTACTTC. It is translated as CASSLFLAGVNEQYF.

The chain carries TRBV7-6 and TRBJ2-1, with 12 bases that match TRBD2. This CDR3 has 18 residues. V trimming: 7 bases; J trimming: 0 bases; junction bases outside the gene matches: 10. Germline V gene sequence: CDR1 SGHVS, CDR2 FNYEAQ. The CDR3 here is CASTKLAGGPGSYNEQFF. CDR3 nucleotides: TGTGCCAGCACCAAACTAGCGGGAGGCCCCGGCTCCTACAATGAGCAGTTCTTC.

CDR3 sequence reads: CSAGLADSYNEQFF. CDR3 nucleotide sequence: TGCAGCGCCGGACTAGCGGACTCCTACAATGAGCAGTTCTTC. The chain carries TRBV29-1 and TRBJ2-1; 10 bases agree with TRBD2. Trimming cost V 7 bases and J 0 bases; bases outside gene matches: 3. The germline CDR1 and CDR2 sequences are SQVTM and ANQGSEA. CDR3 length: 14 amino acids.

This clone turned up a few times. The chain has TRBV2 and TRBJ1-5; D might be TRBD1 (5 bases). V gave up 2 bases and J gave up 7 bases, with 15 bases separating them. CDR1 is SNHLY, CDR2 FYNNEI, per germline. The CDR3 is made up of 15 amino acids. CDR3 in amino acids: CASSESRGEGQPQHF. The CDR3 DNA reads TGTGCCAGCAGTGAATCGCGAGGGGAGGGACAGCCCCAGCATTTT.

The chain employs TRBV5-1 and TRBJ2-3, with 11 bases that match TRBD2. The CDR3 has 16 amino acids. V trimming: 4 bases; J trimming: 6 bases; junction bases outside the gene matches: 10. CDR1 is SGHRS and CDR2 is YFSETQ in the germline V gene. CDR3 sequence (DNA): TGCGCCAGCAGCGACGTTCTAGCGGGAGGATGGGATACGCAGTATTTT. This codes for CASSDVLAGGWDTQYF.

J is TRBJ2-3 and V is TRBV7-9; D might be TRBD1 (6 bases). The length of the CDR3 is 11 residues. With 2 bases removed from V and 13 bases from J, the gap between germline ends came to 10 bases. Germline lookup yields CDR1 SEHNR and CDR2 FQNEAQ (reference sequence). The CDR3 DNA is TGTGCCAGCAGCTTAAACAGGGTGGAGTATTTT. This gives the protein CASSLNRVEYF.

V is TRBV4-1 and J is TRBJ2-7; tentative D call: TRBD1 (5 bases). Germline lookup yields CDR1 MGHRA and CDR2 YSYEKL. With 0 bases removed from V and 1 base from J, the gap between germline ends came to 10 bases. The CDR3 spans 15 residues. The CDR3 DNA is TGCGCCAGCAGCCAAGATCAGCAGGGTTCCTACGAGCAGTACTTC. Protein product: CASSQDQQGSYEQYF.

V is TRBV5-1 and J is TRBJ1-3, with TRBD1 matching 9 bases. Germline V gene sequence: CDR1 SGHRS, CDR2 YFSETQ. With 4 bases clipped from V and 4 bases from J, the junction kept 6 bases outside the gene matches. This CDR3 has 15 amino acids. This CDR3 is CASSVDRGGGNTIYF. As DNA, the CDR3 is TGCGCCAGCAGCGTGGACAGGGGAGGAGGAAACACCATATATTTT.

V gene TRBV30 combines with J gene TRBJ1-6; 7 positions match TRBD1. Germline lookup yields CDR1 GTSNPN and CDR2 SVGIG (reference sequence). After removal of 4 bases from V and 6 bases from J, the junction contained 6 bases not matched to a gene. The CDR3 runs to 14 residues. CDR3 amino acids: CAWTRGQLNSPLHF. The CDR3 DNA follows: TGTGCCTGGACCAGGGGACAGCTTAATTCACCCCTCCACTTT.

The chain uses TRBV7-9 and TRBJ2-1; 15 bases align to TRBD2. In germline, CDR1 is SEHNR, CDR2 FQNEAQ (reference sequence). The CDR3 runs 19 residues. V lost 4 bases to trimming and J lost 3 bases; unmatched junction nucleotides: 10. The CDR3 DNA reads TGTGCCAGCAGCTCCTCGATCGGACTAGCGGGGGGGCTCTACAATGAGCAGTTCTTC. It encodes CASSSSIGLAGGLYNEQFF.

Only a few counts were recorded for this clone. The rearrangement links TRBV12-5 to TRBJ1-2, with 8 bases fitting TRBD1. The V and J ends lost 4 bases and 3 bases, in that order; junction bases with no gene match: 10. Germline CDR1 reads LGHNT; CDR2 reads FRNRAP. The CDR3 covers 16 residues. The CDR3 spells CASGSQDREVYYGYTF. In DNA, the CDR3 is TGTGCTAGTGGTTCTCAGGACAGGGAGGTGTACTATGGCTACACCTTC.

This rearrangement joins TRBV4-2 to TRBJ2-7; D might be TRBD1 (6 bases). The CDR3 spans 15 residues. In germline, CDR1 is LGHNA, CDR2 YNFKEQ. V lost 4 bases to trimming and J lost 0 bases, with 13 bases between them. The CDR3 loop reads CASSPTGQSSYEQYF. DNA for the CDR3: TGTGCCAGCAGCCCCACCGGACAGAGCTCCTACGAGCAGTACTTC.

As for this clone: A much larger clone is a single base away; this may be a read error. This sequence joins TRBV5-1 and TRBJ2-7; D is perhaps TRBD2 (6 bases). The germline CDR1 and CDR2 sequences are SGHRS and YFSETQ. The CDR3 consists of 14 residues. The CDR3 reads CAGSPLGGTYEQYF. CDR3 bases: TGCGCCGGCAGCCCCCTGGGCGGGACCTACGAGCAGTACTTC.

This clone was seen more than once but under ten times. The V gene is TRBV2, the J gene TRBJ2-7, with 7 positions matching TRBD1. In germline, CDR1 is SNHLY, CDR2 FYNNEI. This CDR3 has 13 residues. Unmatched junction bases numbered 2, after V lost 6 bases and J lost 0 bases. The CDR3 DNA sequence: TGTGCCAGCAGAGCAGGGGGCTCCTACGAGCAGTACTTC. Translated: CASRAGGSYEQYF.

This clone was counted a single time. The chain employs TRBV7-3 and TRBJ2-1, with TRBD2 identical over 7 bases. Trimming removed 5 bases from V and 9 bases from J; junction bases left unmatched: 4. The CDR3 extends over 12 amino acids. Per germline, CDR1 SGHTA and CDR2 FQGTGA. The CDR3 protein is CASSPGGSEQFF. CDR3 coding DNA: TGTGCCAGCAGCCCGGGGGGATCTGAGCAGTTCTTC.

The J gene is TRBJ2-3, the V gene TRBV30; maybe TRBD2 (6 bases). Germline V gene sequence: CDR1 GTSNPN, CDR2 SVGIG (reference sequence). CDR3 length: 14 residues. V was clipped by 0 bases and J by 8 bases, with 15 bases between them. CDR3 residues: CAWSVRAGQGTQYF. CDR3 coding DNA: TGTGCCTGGAGTGTACGAGCGGGTCAGGGTACGCAGTATTTT. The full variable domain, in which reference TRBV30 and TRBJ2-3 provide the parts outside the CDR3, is SQTIHQWPATLVQPVGSPLSLECTVEGTSNPNLYWYRQAAGRGLQLLFYSVGIGQISSEVPQNLSASRPQDRQFILSSKKLLLSDSGFYLCAWSVRAGQGTQYFGPGTRLTVL.

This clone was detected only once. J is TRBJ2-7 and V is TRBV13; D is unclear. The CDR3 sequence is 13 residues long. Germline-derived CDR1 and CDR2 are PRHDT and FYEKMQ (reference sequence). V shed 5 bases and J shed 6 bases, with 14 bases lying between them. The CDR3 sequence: CASSPRPEREQYF. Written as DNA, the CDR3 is TGTGCCAGCAGCCCACGACCTGAGCGCGAGCAGTACTTC.

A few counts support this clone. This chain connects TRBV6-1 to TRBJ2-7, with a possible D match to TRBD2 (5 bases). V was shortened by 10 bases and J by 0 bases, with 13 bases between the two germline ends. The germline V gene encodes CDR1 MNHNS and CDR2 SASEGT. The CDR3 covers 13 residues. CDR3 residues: CATGIRDSYEQYF. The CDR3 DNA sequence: TGTGCCACGGGGATTAGGGACTCCTACGAGCAGTACTTC.